The TCR beta chain described here comes from a study of Tregs in tolerant kidney transplant recipients. Generated by immunoSEQ multiplex PCR, the TCRdb table keeps only in-frame clones and is missing some. There are 90,000 or so clones in the sample; approximately 93% occur only once, and 1.5% to 2% lies in the top ten. Related graft donors supplied nonmyeloablative bone marrow transplants, and mixed chimerism was transient. Unstimulated regulatory T cells (CD4+CD25+CD127-), CD4+CD25- non-regulatory cells, CD4 and CD8 cells were FACS-sorted from thawed PBMCs. General study points: Few patients were studied, so findings need validation in larger groups. Antigen-driven expansion was suggested because donor-specific Tregs expanded more than all Tregs in tolerant patients. No direct test of biological reproducibility was done here.

For this clone: As yet, its antigen is unknown.

The V gene end was trimmed by 5 bases and the J gene end by 1 base; junction bases not matched to a gene: 4. The CDR3 is made up of 14 amino acids. Germline CDR1 is MNHEY and CDR2 is SMNVEV (reference sequence). The gene calls are TRBV27 and TRBJ2-5; TRBD1 matches 7 bases. The receptor was isolated from a human patient who received a combined kidney and bone marrow transplant. Some T cells may be provided by the graft donor. The sample consisted of CD4+ T cells from blood (PBMCs), taken 12 months after the transplant. CDR3: CASSEGTAQETQYF. DNA for the CDR3: TGTGCCAGCAGTGAAGGGACAGCCCAAGAGACCCAGTACTTC.